What follows are 29 T cell receptor beta chains derived from one specimen sequenced in a study of regulatory dendritic cells for organ transplantation. Clones were sequenced by immunoSEQ multiplex PCR, and TCRdb holds only the in-frame ones, with some missing. This sample has some 28,000 clones; approximately 82% occur once, and the top ten carry about 0.095%. The specimen sequenced was naive CD4+ T cells from blood. Subset: CD45RA+ naive T cells. Receptor source: a human donor in good health.

The chain employs TRBV11-3 and TRBJ2-3, with TRBD2 matching 9 bases. The CDR3 is 16 residues long. Trimming removed 4 bases from V and 5 bases from J; junction bases left unmatched: 10. CDR1 and CDR2 from the germline V gene are SGHNT and YENEEA. The CDR3 spells CASSSVAGGHQDTQYF. CDR3 DNA: TGTGCCAGCAGCTCCGTGGCGGGGGGGCATCAAGATACGCAGTATTTT. Based on the CDR3 plus reference TRBV11-3 and TRBJ2-3, the full variable domain is EAGVVQSPRYKIIEKKQPVAFWCNPISGHNTLYWYLQNLGQGPELLIRYENEEAVDDSQLPKDRFSAERLKGVDSTLKIQPAELGDSAVYLCASSSVAGGHQDTQYFGPGTRLTVL.

The chain has TRBV4-1 and TRBJ2-7; D is possibly TRBD2 (6 bases). The CDR3 runs to 13 residues. The germline CDR1 and CDR2 sequences are MGHRA and YSYEKL. Trimming removed 0 bases from V and 6 bases from J, with 9 bases in between. CDR3 nucleotide sequence: TGCGCCAGCAGCCAAGATCGGGGGACCGAGCAGTACTTC. Translation gives CASSQDRGTEQYF.

The chain uses TRBV2 and TRBJ1-6, with D maybe TRBD1 (5 bases). The CDR3 runs to 13 residues. V shed 6 bases and J shed 10 bases, with 13 bases lying between them. Germline values: CDR1 SNHLY, CDR2 FYNNEI. CDR3 bases: TGTGCCAGCAGCGGCAGGGTAGGCTCACCCCTCCACTTT. Residues: CASSGRVGSPLHF.

The sample holds one count of this clone. V usage is TRBV29-1 and J usage is TRBJ1-1, with D possibly TRBD1 on 5 matching bases. The germline gives CDR1 SQVTM, CDR2 ANQGSEA. The CDR3 has 13 residues. Deletions cut 5 bases from V and 5 bases from J, with 15 bases between. CDR3 protein: CSVLDRGRTEAFF. CDR3 DNA sequence: TGCAGCGTTCTCGATAGGGGCCGGACTGAAGCTTTCTTT.

This clone is a singleton in its sample. This sequence joins TRBV6-1 and TRBJ1-3; D uncertain. This CDR3 has 12 residues. Trimming stripped 2 bases from V and 6 bases from J, with 5 bases between. Germline assignment: CDR1 MNHNS and CDR2 SASEGT. CDR3 bases: TGTGCCAGCAGTGAAAATCTAAACACCATATATTTT. It is translated as CASSENLNTIYF.

This chain links TRBV19 with TRBJ2-3; 9 positions agree with TRBD2. In germline, CDR1 is LNHDA, CDR2 SQIVND (reference sequence). The CDR3 is 15 amino acids. The ends lost 1 base at V and 2 bases at J; junction bases unmatched: 1. The DNA for the CDR3 is TGTGCCAGTAGTATAGTAGCGGGGGCCACAGATACGCAGTATTTT. This encodes CASSIVAGATDTQYF.

The gene calls are TRBV6-5 and TRBJ2-5; 8 positions match TRBD2. Germline CDR1 reads MNHEY; CDR2 reads SVGAGI. With V trimmed by 6 bases and J by 4 bases, 4 bases remained unmatched. CDR3 length equals 13 residues. CDR3 amino acids: CASRPGGGETQYF. The CDR3, as DNA: TGTGCCAGCAGACCCGGGGGGGGAGAGACCCAGTACTTC.

The V call is TRBV9, the J call TRBJ2-1, with 13 bases matching TRBD2. J lost 15 bases, V lost 3 bases, and 9 bases had no gene match. The CDR3 covers 14 residues. Germline V CDR1 and CDR2: SGDLS, YYNGEE. The CDR3 is CASSAERGLAGLFF. CDR3 bases: TGTGCCAGCAGCGCCGAAAGGGGACTAGCGGGATTGTTCTTC.

The V call is TRBV6-5, the J call TRBJ1-2; D might be TRBD1 (6 bases). Deletions cut 6 bases from V and 5 bases from J, with 13 bases between. The germline V gene encodes CDR1 MNHEY and CDR2 SVGAGI. CDR3 length: 13 residues. CDR3 nucleotides: TGTGCCAGCAGGGAAGGACAGAAATATGGCTACACCTTC. This sequence encodes CASREGQKYGYTF.

The V and J genes are TRBV2 and TRBJ2-2; 12 nucleotides agree with TRBD2. The CDR3 contains 15 residues. CDR1 is SNHLY, CDR2 FYNNEI, per germline. After removal of 4 bases from V and 7 bases from J, the junction contained 4 bases not matched to a gene. Here the CDR3 reads CASSVLAGGLGELFF. For the CDR3, the DNA is TGTGCCAGCAGTGTTCTAGCGGGGGGGCTCGGGGAGCTGTTTTTT.

The chain recombines TRBV2 with TRBJ2-1; TRBD2 might be the D (5 bases). V was pared by 8 bases and J by 3 bases, with 11 bases between. This CDR3 region has 13 residues. CDR1 is SNHLY, CDR2 FYNNEI, per germline. CDR3 residues: CASQEGYYNEQFF. Here the CDR3 DNA reads TGTGCCAGCCAAGAGGGCTACTACAATGAGCAGTTCTTC. Full variable domain (rest looked up from reference TRBV2 and TRBJ2-1): EPEVTQTPSHQVTQMGQEVILRCVPISNHLYFYWYRQILGQKVEFLVSFYNNEISEKSEIFDDQFSVERPDGSNFTLKIRSTKLEDSAMYFCASQEGYYNEQFFGPGTRLTVL.

The V and J genes are TRBV15 and TRBJ2-7, with 9 positions matching TRBD2. From germline, CDR1 is LNHNV and CDR2 YYDKDF (reference sequence). Trimming removed 6 bases from V and 4 bases from J; junction bases left unmatched: 7. This CDR3 has 14 residues. CDR3 residues: CATRGGGARYEQYF. For the CDR3, the DNA is TGTGCCACCAGGGGCGGGGGGGCCCGGTACGAGCAGTACTTC.

This clone is a singleton in its sample. The chain recombines TRBV7-9 with TRBJ1-1; D not certain. V gave up 5 bases and J gave up 3 bases, with 10 bases separating them. This CDR3 has 13 residues. Germline CDR1 is SEHNR and CDR2 is FQNEAQ (reference sequence). The CDR3 loop is CASSQLGDTEAFF. The DNA of the CDR3 is TGTGCCAGCAGCCAGCTCGGGGACACTGAAGCTTTCTTT.

V and J are TRBV18 and TRBJ2-1; 9 bases map to TRBD2. CDR3 size: 19 residues. Germline assignment: CDR1 KGHSH and CDR2 LQKENI. J gave up 2 bases and V 3 bases, and 14 bases lay outside the gene matches. The CDR3, as DNA: TGTGCCAGCTCACCCGCAGGCGGGGGGGCCTGGAGTCCCTACAATGAGCAGTTCTTC. It translates to CASSPAGGGAWSPYNEQFF.

A single count supports this clone. The chain is built from TRBV5-4 and TRBJ2-5, with 9 positions matching TRBD2. The CDR3 extends over 16 amino acids. The germline gives CDR1 SGHNT, CDR2 YYREEE (reference sequence). Trimming removed 0 bases from V and 5 bases from J; junction bases left unmatched: 8. CDR3 coding DNA: TGTGCCAGCAGCTTGGGACTAGCGGCAACGTCGGAGACCCAGTACTTC. This translates into CASSLGLAATSETQYF.

The J gene is TRBJ2-5, the V gene TRBV2; 9 positions agree with TRBD1. The length of the CDR3 is 14 residues. Germline V lookup: CDR1 SNHLY, CDR2 FYNNEI. The junction had 8 bases not matched to a gene; V was cut back by 6 bases and J by 6 bases. CDR3 DNA sequence: TGTGCCAGCAGGGGGGGGACAGGGATGCAGACCCAGTACTTC. Encoded protein: CASRGGTGMQTQYF.

V usage is TRBV5-5 and J usage is TRBJ2-5; D perhaps matches TRBD1 (6 bases). V was pared by 3 bases and J by 5 bases, with 11 bases between. Germline V gene data show CDR1 as SGHKS and CDR2 as YYEKEE (reference sequence). The CDR3 runs to 13 residues. The CDR3 loop is CASSWAGDETQYF. CDR3 bases: TGTGCCAGCAGCTGGGCAGGGGACGAGACCCAGTACTTC.

The gene calls are TRBV7-2 and TRBJ2-1; 7 bases align to TRBD1. Germline V gives CDR1 SGHTA, CDR2 FQGNSA. The CDR3 has 16 residues. Losses at the gene ends were 3 bases for V and 0 bases for J; bases not matched to a gene: 5. CDR3 nucleotides: TGTGCCAGCAGCTTCCGACAGGGCAGCTCCTACAATGAGCAGTTCTTC. Translated: CASSFRQGSSYNEQFF. The whole variable domain, remainder taken from reference TRBV7-2 and TRBJ2-1, is GAGVSQSPSNKVTEKGKDVELRCDPISGHTALYWYRQSLGQGLEFLIYFQGNSAPDKSGLPSDRFSAERTGGSVSTLTIQRTQQEDSAVYLCASSFRQGSSYNEQFFGPGTRLTVL.

V gene TRBV2 combines with J gene TRBJ1-5; a possible D gene is TRBD1 (6 bases). The germline V gene encodes CDR1 SNHLY and CDR2 FYNNEI. Trimming took 6 bases from V and 3 from J, leaving 9 bases between them. The length of the CDR3 is 13 residues. The CDR3 DNA follows: TGTGCCAGCAGGGACAGCCCCAATCAGCCCCAGCATTTT. It translates to CASRDSPNQPQHF.

This clone has just one count. This chain connects TRBV2 to TRBJ2-4; tentatively, D is TRBD1 (6 bases). This CDR3 is built from 14 residues. Germline values: CDR1 SNHLY, CDR2 FYNNEI. Trimming removed 10 bases at V and 4 bases at J, with 17 bases between. The CDR3 here is CATQAQGPKNIQYF. CDR3 nucleotide sequence: TGTGCCACCCAAGCTCAGGGGCCGAAAAACATTCAGTACTTC.

The chain links TRBV9 to TRBJ1-1, with TRBD1 identical over 7 bases. Germline V CDR1 and CDR2: SGDLS, YYNGEE. The CDR3 runs 16 residues. Germline trimming cut 3 bases from V and 0 bases from J; bases unmatched to any gene: 8. CDR3 residues: CASSASGQLMNTEAFF. The DNA of the CDR3 is TGTGCCAGCAGCGCGTCGGGACAGCTCATGAACACTGAAGCTTTCTTT. Full variable domain (rest looked up from reference TRBV9 and TRBJ1-1): DSGVTQTPKHLITATGQRVTLRCSPRSGDLSVYWYQQSLDQGLQFLIQYYNGEERAKGNILERFSAQQFPDLHSELNLSSLELGDSALYFCASSASGQLMNTEAFFGQGTRLTVV.

This clone was seen a handful of times. This chain connects TRBV4-1 to TRBJ1-4; 7 nucleotides agree with TRBD1. The CDR3 loop spans 14 amino acids. Germline values: CDR1 MGHRA, CDR2 YSYEKL. V dropped 4 bases and J dropped 4; count of bases not matched to a gene: 3. The CDR3 loop reads CASSRDSYNEKLFF. CDR3 DNA sequence: TGCGCCAGCAGCCGGGACAGCTATAATGAAAAACTGTTTTTT.

The rearrangement joins TRBV5-5 to TRBJ2-5; TRBD1 is a possible D gene (6 bases). The V end was cut by 2 bases, the J end by 1 base, with 12 bases between. CDR1 is SGHKS, CDR2 YYEKEE, per germline (reference sequence). The CDR3 runs to 15 residues. CDR3 nucleotide sequence: TGTGCCAGCAGCTTCGCCGGACAGTCCCAAGAGACCCAGTACTTC. Amino acid sequence: CASSFAGQSQETQYF.

The genes are TRBV6-5 and TRBJ2-3; possibly TRBD2 for D (6 bases). This CDR3 has 15 amino acids. The V end was cut by 4 bases, the J end by 1 base, with 12 bases between. Germline CDR1 reads MNHEY; CDR2 reads SVGAGI. CDR3 sequence reads: CASSLGGVGTDTQYF. DNA of the CDR3: TGTGCCAGCAGTTTAGGAGGGGTCGGCACAGATACGCAGTATTTT.

The V gene is TRBV7-3, the J gene TRBJ2-1; TRBD2 agrees at 14 bases. The CDR3 length is 14 residues. V trimming: 3 bases; J trimming: 13 bases; junction bases outside the gene matches: 5. Germline V gene data show CDR1 as SGHTA and CDR2 as FQGTGA. For the CDR3, the DNA is TGTGCCAGCAGCTTGACTAGCGGGGGGGCCCACCAGTTCTTC. Translating gives CASSLTSGGAHQFF.

The V call is TRBV1, the J call TRBJ2-7; TRBD2, as called in the table, went unchecked against the DNA. TRBV1 is a recognized pseudogene. CDR3 size: 16 residues. Here the CDR3 DNA reads TGCACCAGCAGCCAAGTCGGACTAGCGGGGGACCCCGAGCAGTACTTC. This translates into CTSSQVGLAGDPEQYF.

As for this clone: This same CDR3 is encoded by further DNA sequences in the sample. The gene calls are TRBV7-9 and TRBJ1-1; D possibly corresponds to TRBD1 (5 bases). Trimming removed 1 base at V and 4 bases at J, with 13 bases between. Germline CDR1 and CDR2: SEHNR and FQNEAQ (reference sequence). The CDR3 consists of 15 residues. CDR3 nucleotide sequence: TGTGCCAGCAGCTTAGGGCCCGGGAGGGGCACTGAAGCTTTCTTT. This translates into CASSLGPGRGTEAFF.

The V and J genes are TRBV6-6 and TRBJ2-3; D is perhaps TRBD2 (6 bases). CDR3 length: 15 residues. V shed 4 bases and J shed 0 bases, with 11 bases lying between them. The germline V gene has CDR1 MNHNY and CDR2 SVGAGI (reference sequence). Here the CDR3 DNA reads TGTGCCAGCAGTTCAGCGGGCCGCAGCACAGATACGCAGTATTTT. Its protein is CASSSAGRSTDTQYF.

The V call is TRBV6-4, the J call TRBJ2-3, with D tentatively TRBD1 (6 bases). CDR3 size: 13 residues. Germline CDR1 is MRHNA and CDR2 is SNTAGT. V was pared by 3 bases and J by 5 bases, with 9 bases between. CDR3 sequence reads: CASSEQGGDTQYF. The CDR3 DNA reads TGTGCCAGCAGTGAACAGGGTGGAGATACGCAGTATTTT.